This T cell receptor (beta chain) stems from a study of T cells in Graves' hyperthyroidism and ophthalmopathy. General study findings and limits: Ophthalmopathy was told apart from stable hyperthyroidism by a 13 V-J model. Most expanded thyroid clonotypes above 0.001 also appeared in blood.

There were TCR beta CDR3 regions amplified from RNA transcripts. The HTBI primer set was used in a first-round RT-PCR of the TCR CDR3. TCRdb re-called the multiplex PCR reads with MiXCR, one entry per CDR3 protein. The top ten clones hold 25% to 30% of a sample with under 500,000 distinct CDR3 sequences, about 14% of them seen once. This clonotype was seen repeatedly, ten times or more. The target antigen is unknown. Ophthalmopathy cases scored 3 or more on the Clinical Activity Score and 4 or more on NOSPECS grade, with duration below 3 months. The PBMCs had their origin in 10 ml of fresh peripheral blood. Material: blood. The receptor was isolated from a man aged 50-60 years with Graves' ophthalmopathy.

In DNA form, the CDR3 reads TGTGCCAGCAGTTACTCGATGGGGGTAACTGAAGCTTTCTTT. Its protein product is CASSYSMGVTEAFF. The chain combines TRBV6-5 with TRBJ1-1; perhaps TRBD1 as D (5 bases). The germline V gene encodes CDR1 MNHEY and CDR2 SVGAGI. This CDR3 comprises 14 residues. V was cut by 0 bases and J by 5 bases, with 10 bases left in between.